A single sample is the source of the 2 T cell receptor beta chains below, sequenced in a study of blood T cells in healthy people across ages. Using a J-beta primer mix together with a sample-barcoded 5' primer, a second PCR was run for about 6 to 12 cycles. TCRdb reanalysed the 5' RACE reads using MiXCR and keeps one entry per CDR3 protein. The table has 1.5 million to 2 million distinct CDR3 sequences, 49% seen once. Sequencing input: blood. The receptor source for this set is a woman in her thirties or forties in good health.

In its sample, this clonotype was seen many times. V usage is TRBV5-6 and J usage is TRBJ2-1; tentatively, D is TRBD2 (6 bases). This CDR3 has 15 amino acids. The V gene lost 0 bases and the J gene lost 3 bases, with 10 bases spanning the gap. Germline CDR1 is SGHDT and CDR2 is YYEEEE. Here the CDR3 reads CASSLVGTGYNEQFF. The CDR3 nucleotides read TGTGCCAGCAGCTTGGTCGGGACTGGCTACAATGAGCAGTTCTTC.

This clonotype was observed at least ten times. This chain links TRBV12-3 or TRBV12-4 with TRBJ2-7, with a tentative D call TRBD2 (6 bases). V was cut by 5 bases and J by 2 bases, with 10 bases left in between. This CDR3 region has 13 residues. Written as DNA, the CDR3 is TGTGCCAGCAGTAGCGGGCAGCCCTACGAGCAGTACTTC. It encodes CASSSGQPYEQYF.